Shown below are 32 T cell receptor beta chains from a single sample sequenced in a study of regulatory T cells in long-lasting Graves disease. Sequencing libraries for TCR beta were prepared with iRepertoire HTBI primers and Arm-PCR of CDR3 regions. TCRdb reprocessed the multiplex PCR reads via MiXCR and lists one record per CDR3 protein. There are over 350,000 distinct CDR3 sequences in the sample; roughly 20% occur only once, and under 25% lies in the top ten. As for time point: persistent/refractory GD, antithyroid drugs over 5 years with positive TRAb. TCR sequences were obtained from RNA taken from PBMCs. The sequenced sample was peripheral blood mononuclear cells (PBMCs), obtained when the disease was refractory, from a patient treated with antithyroid drugs. All receptors derive from a female donor with Graves disease.

This clonotype was counted a few times. The chain joins TRBV27 to TRBJ1-1; unclear D gene. The ends were cut back, 8 bases at V and 1 base at J, with 14 bases in the middle. The CDR3 spans 14 residues. Germline-derived CDR1 and CDR2 are MNHEY and SMNVEV (reference sequence). The CDR3 sequence: CASSTISGNTEAFF. For the CDR3, the DNA is TGTGCCAGCTCCACGATCTCAGGGAACACTGAAGCTTTCTTT.

This clonotype was seen repeatedly, ten times or more. The genes are TRBV2 and TRBJ2-1; the match to TRBD2 covers 11 bases. The CDR3 contains 15 residues. CDR1 and CDR2 from the germline V gene are SNHLY and FYNNEI. Trimming removed 7 bases from V and 6 bases from J; junction bases left unmatched: 8. The CDR3 DNA reads TGTGCCAGCATGGAGGAGACTAGCGGGATCAATGAGCAGTTCTTC. It specifies CASMEETSGINEQFF.

This clonotype has only a few counts. Possible read error: a much larger clone is one base away. The gene calls are TRBV28 and TRBJ2-7; TRBD1 aligns across 9 bases. Germline assignment: CDR1 MDHEN and CDR2 SYDVKM. The CDR3 has 14 amino acids. The CDR3 sequence: CASRRDRDFDEQHF. CDR3 DNA: TGTGCCAGCAGGAGGGACAGGGATTTTGACGAGCAGCACTTC.

The chain joins TRBV5-1 to TRBJ2-4, with 9 bases lining up with TRBD2. The length of the CDR3 is 14 residues. Germline assignment: CDR1 SGHRS and CDR2 YFSETQ. Trimming cost V 5 bases and J 5 bases; bases outside gene matches: 5. CDR3 residues: CASSLLAGENIQYF. The CDR3 nucleotides are TGCGCCAGCAGTCTGTTAGCGGGGGAAAACATTCAGTACTTC.

About this clonotype: A much larger clone lies one base from this, so it may be a read error. The gene calls are TRBV6-2 or TRBV6-3 and TRBJ1-5, with 8 bases that match TRBD1. The CDR3 loop spans 15 amino acids. After removal of 10 bases from V and 1 base from J, the junction contained 9 bases not matched to a gene. The germline V gene encodes CDR1 MNHEY and CDR2 SVGEGT. CDR3 amino acids: CANKLQGVSNQPQHF. The DNA of the CDR3 is TGTGCCAACAAACTACAGGGGGTAAGCAATCAGCCCCAGCATTTT.

This clonotype was detected a few times. J is TRBJ1-1 and V is TRBV29-1; 7 nucleotides agree with TRBD1. Unmatched junction bases numbered 5, after V lost 2 bases and J lost 11 bases. In germline, CDR1 is SQVTM, CDR2 ANQGSEA. This CDR3 spans 11 amino acids. CDR3 loop: CSVEWGQQAFF. Written as DNA, the CDR3 is TGCAGCGTTGAATGGGGACAGCAGGCTTTCTTT.

This rearrangement joins TRBV25-1 to TRBJ2-7; no clear D. CDR3 length: 13 residues. Germline V gives CDR1 MGHDK, CDR2 SYGVNS. The ends were cut back, 4 bases at V and 4 bases at J, with 11 bases in the middle. The CDR3 is CASSGPRVYEQYF. The CDR3 DNA reads as TGTGCCAGCAGTGGCCCTCGGGTTTACGAGCAGTACTTC.

V usage is TRBV15 and J usage is TRBJ2-1, with D possibly matching TRBD2 (6 bases). V was shortened by 0 bases and J by 2 bases, with 11 bases between the two germline ends. Per the germline V gene, CDR1 is LNHNV and CDR2 is YYDKDF (reference sequence). The CDR3 is 16 residues long. CDR3 sequence (DNA): TGTGCCACCAGCAGAGACGGGAGTCCGGCCTACAATGAGCAGTTCTTC. Translated: CATSRDGSPAYNEQFF.

This clonotype turned up a few times. The V and J genes are TRBV14 and TRBJ1-1; D is undetermined. The CDR3 consists of 14 residues. From germline, CDR1 is SGHDN and CDR2 FVKESK. Trimming cost V 6 bases and J 2 bases, with 13 bases left between them. The CDR3 region is CASSPDMGNTEAFF. In DNA form, the CDR3 reads TGTGCCAGCAGTCCTGACATGGGTAACACTGAAGCTTTCTTT.

Note on this clonotype: No DNA is shown, since the ends of the CDR3 on it are uncertain; the CDR3 is the one TCRdb lists. The V call is TRBV7-6, the J call TRBJ1-4; the DNA was not compared with TRBD1, the D call given in the table. The CDR3 spans 13 amino acids, including both terminal residues. The germline V gene has CDR1 SGHVS and CDR2 FNYEAQ. The CDR3 region is CASSEWGQGILVF.

This clonotype was counted ten times or more. The chain has TRBV28 and TRBJ1-1, with D maybe TRBD1 (5 bases). The CDR3 runs 16 residues. Germline values: CDR1 MDHEN, CDR2 SYDVKM. The V and J ends lost 6 bases and 5 bases respectively, with 22 bases between them. CDR3 loop: CASSTRRGPLRTEAFF. The CDR3 DNA follows: TGTGCCAGCAGCACAAGGCGGGGACCCTTGAGGACTGAAGCTTTCTTT. Filled out from reference TRBV28 and TRBJ1-1, the complete variable domain reads DVKVTQSSRYLVKRTGEKVFLECVQDMDHENMFWYRQDPGLGLRLIYFSYDVKMKEKGDIPEGYSVSREKKERFSLILESASTNQTSMYLCASSTRRGPLRTEAFFGQGTRLTVV.

This clonotype turned up a few times. The J gene is TRBJ2-7, the V gene TRBV20-1, with no clear D. The CDR3 totals 15 residues. The germline V and J ends were trimmed by 0 bases and 3 bases, with 15 bases remaining between them. CDR1 and CDR2 from the germline V gene are DFQATT and SNEGSKA (reference sequence). The CDR3 here is CSARDRDRPIYEQYF. In DNA, the CDR3 is TGCAGTGCTAGAGATAGAGATAGACCCATCTACGAGCAGTACTTC.

In this sample, this clonotype turned up many times. The chain employs TRBV4-2 and TRBJ2-7; possibly TRBD1 or TRBD2 for D (6 bases each). V gave up 1 base and J gave up 7 bases, with 11 bases separating them. The CDR3 spans 13 residues. Germline V lookup: CDR1 LGHNA, CDR2 YNFKEQ. The CDR3 nucleotides read TGTGCCAGCAGCCAAGCTCGGGGGACAGAGCAGTACTTC. This codes for CASSQARGTEQYF.

The V call is TRBV7-9, the J call TRBJ2-5; D perhaps matches TRBD1 (6 bases). The CDR3 is 15 residues long. V lost 5 bases and J lost 0, with 13 bases in between. Germline V lookup: CDR1 SEHNR, CDR2 FQNEAQ (reference sequence). The CDR3 sequence is CASSAPGTNQETQYF. CDR3 coding DNA: TGTGCCAGCAGCGCCCCGGGGACAAACCAAGAGACCCAGTACTTC.

J is TRBJ2-5 and V is TRBV7-2; D call uncertain. CDR3 length equals 14 residues. Germline V CDR1 and CDR2: SGHTA, FQGNSA. Trimming shortened V by 9 bases and J by 4 bases, and 18 bases separated the two germline ends. For the CDR3, the DNA is TGTGCCAGTGCGAAGGGTAGAAACCCAGAGACCCAGTACTTC. As protein: CASAKGRNPETQYF. Complete variable domain (other parts from reference TRBV7-2 and TRBJ2-5): GAGVSQSPSNKVTEKGKDVELRCDPISGHTALYWYRQSLGQGLEFLIYFQGNSAPDKSGLPSDRFSAERTGGSVSTLTIQRTQQEDSAVYLCASAKGRNPETQYFGPGTRLLVL.

DNA for the CDR3: TGTGCCAGCAGTTTACCATACGGAAACACCATATATTTT. Amino acids: CASSLPYGNTIYF. The V call is TRBV12-3 or TRBV12-4, the J call TRBJ1-3; no clear D gene. The CDR3 consists of 13 residues. V lost 2 bases to trimming and J lost 4 bases, with 6 bases between them.

This clonotype has a count of ten or more. The J gene is TRBJ1-1, the V gene TRBV27; D is uncertain. This CDR3 spans 14 amino acids. Per germline, CDR1 MNHEY and CDR2 SMNVEV (reference sequence). The V end was cut by 4 bases, the J end by 6 bases, with 15 bases between. CDR3 residues: CASSYPSTRSEAFF. CDR3 DNA sequence: TGTGCCAGCAGTTATCCGTCGACTAGATCTGAAGCTTTCTTT.

This clonotype was seen at least ten times. This chain links TRBV6-1 with TRBJ2-2; D may be TRBD2 (5 bases). Between the trimmed V and J ends, which lost 6 bases and 0 bases, there was a span of 8 bases. The CDR3 contains 14 residues. Germline CDR1 is MNHNS and CDR2 is SASEGT. The CDR3 region has the DNA TGTGCCAGCAGGGGAGTAGCGAACACCGGGGAGCTGTTTTTT. It encodes CASRGVANTGELFF.

Many counts were recorded for this clonotype. V usage is TRBV11-2 and J usage is TRBJ2-7; D possibly corresponds to TRBD2 (5 bases). Germline V CDR1 and CDR2: SGHAT, FQNNGV. This CDR3 has 15 residues. V lost 1 base and J 2 bases, leaving 12 bases between the germline ends. CDR3 DNA sequence: TGTGCCAGCAGCTTAGTTTCAGCGGCCCCCTACGAGCAGTACTTC. Its protein product is CASSLVSAAPYEQYF.

This clonotype was detected only a few times. This chain connects TRBV20-1 to TRBJ2-4; tentative D call: TRBD1 (6 bases). Trimming took off 1 base at V and 4 bases at J, with 11 bases between the two ends. There are 14 residues in the CDR3. Germline V gives CDR1 DFQATT, CDR2 SNEGSKA (reference sequence). The CDR3, as DNA: TGCAGTGCTAGAGTGGACCAGGGGAAAAACATTCAGTACTTC. This translates into CSARVDQGKNIQYF.

This clonotype was recorded many times. J is TRBJ2-7 and V is TRBV11-2; D might be TRBD2 (5 bases). This CDR3 has 12 residues. Germline CDR1 SGHAT, CDR2 FQNNGV. V lost 4 bases and J 6 bases, leaving 10 bases between the germline ends. CDR3 loop: CASSYWAGEQYF. The CDR3 DNA follows: TGTGCCAGCAGCTACTGGGCGGGCGAGCAGTACTTC. Filled out from reference TRBV11-2 and TRBJ2-7, the complete variable domain reads EAGVAQSPRYKIIEKRQSVAFWCNPISGHATLYWYQQILGQGPKLLIQFQNNGVVDDSQLPKDRFSAERLKGVDSTLKIQPAKLEDSAVYLCASSYWAGEQYFGPGTRLTVT.

The chain has TRBV5-1 and TRBJ1-1; the D gene is possibly TRBD1 (6 bases). The CDR3 runs to 12 residues. Trimming pared 4 bases from V and 7 bases from J, leaving 11 bases between. Germline V gene data show CDR1 as SGHRS and CDR2 as YFSETQ. The CDR3 here is CASSTDRSEAFF. In DNA, the CDR3 is TGCGCCAGCAGCACAGACAGGAGTGAAGCTTTCTTT.

The chain employs TRBV6-2 or TRBV6-3 and TRBJ2-7; D is possibly TRBD2 (5 bases). The CDR3 extends over 18 amino acids. Trimming cost V 5 bases and J 0 bases, with 23 bases left between them. In germline, CDR1 is MNHEY, CDR2 SVGEGT. In nucleotides, the CDR3 is TGTGCCAGCAGTGAAGTTCTCTCCGCAGGCGGGCTCTCCTACGAGCAGTACTTC. It translates to CASSEVLSAGGLSYEQYF.

This clonotype was detected many times. This sequence joins TRBV12-3 or TRBV12-4 and TRBJ1-4; TRBD1 might be the D (5 bases). Deletions cut 4 bases from V and 9 bases from J, with 15 bases between. The CDR3 spans 14 residues. The CDR3 DNA reads TGTGCCAGCAGTTCTGGCACGAAGGGGAAAAAACTGTTTTTT. Its protein is CASSSGTKGKKLFF.

The J gene is TRBJ2-7, the V gene TRBV6-1; 10 bases align to TRBD2. With 6 bases clipped from V and 7 bases from J, the junction kept 9 bases outside the gene matches. CDR1 MNHNS and CDR2 SASEGT come from the germline V gene. The CDR3 spans 14 residues. The DNA for the CDR3 is TGTGCCAGCAGCCAAGCGGGAGGGCCGGGAGAGCAGTACTTC. Residues: CASSQAGGPGEQYF.

V and J are TRBV20-1 and TRBJ2-5; 9 bases align to TRBD2. V shed 3 bases and J 3 bases; nucleotides not matched to a gene: 2. The length of the CDR3 is 13 residues. The germline V gene has CDR1 DFQATT and CDR2 SNEGSKA (reference sequence). The CDR3 DNA reads TGCAGTGCTAGCGGGACTAGCAAAGAGACCCAGTACTTC. Protein: CSASGTSKETQYF.

V and J are TRBV4-1 and TRBJ1-6; 10 bases agree with TRBD1. With V trimmed by 4 bases and J by 7 bases, 7 bases remained unmatched. The CDR3 sequence is 16 residues long. Germline values: CDR1 MGHRA, CDR2 YSYEKL. CDR3 loop: CASSLGTGVGNSPLHF. The CDR3 nucleotides read TGCGCCAGCAGCCTAGGGACAGGGGTGGGGAATTCACCCCTCCACTTT.

This chain links TRBV15 with TRBJ2-7; 8 nucleotides match TRBD2. Germline V lookup: CDR1 LNHNV, CDR2 YYDKDF (reference sequence). The CDR3 has 17 amino acids. With V trimmed by 1 base and J by 0 bases, 8 bases remained unmatched. Here the CDR3 DNA reads TGTGCCACCAGCAGAGGTCCGGGTCGGGAGGGCTCCTACGAGCAGTACTTC. Encoded protein: CATSRGPGREGSYEQYF. Combining the CDR3 with reference TRBV15 and TRBJ2-7 gives the whole variable domain DAMVIQNPRYQVTQFGKPVTLSCSQTLNHNVMYWYQQKSSQAPKLLFHYYDKDFNNEADTPDNFQSRRPNTSFCFLDIRSPGLGDTAMYLCATSRGPGREGSYEQYFGPGTRLTVT.

The sample holds one count of this clonotype. The chain links TRBV20-1 to TRBJ1-5; D ambiguous. The CDR3 has 13 amino acids. Trimming removed 6 bases at V and 5 bases at J, with 14 bases between. Germline CDR1 reads DFQATT; CDR2 reads SNEGSKA (reference sequence). In DNA form, the CDR3 reads TGCAGTGCCAAGGACGAAAGCTATCAGCCCCAGCATTTT. Amino acids: CSAKDESYQPQHF.

This clonotype was counted a few times. The chain uses TRBV19 and TRBJ1-4; no definite D call. Germline CDR1 LNHDA, CDR2 SQIVND (reference sequence). This CDR3 is built from 16 residues. V dropped 5 bases and J dropped 0 bases, with 13 bases sitting between them. For the CDR3, the DNA is TGTGCCAGTAGTCCTGGACCGATTACAACTAATGAAAAACTGTTTTTT. Translation gives CASSPGPITTNEKLFF. The entire variable domain, with the rest obtained from reference TRBV19 and TRBJ1-4, is as follows: DGGITQSPKYLFRKEGQNVTLSCEQNLNHDAMYWYRQDPGQGLRLIYYSQIVNDFQKGDIAEGYSVSREKKESFPLTVTSAQKNPTAFYLCASSPGPITTNEKLFFGSGTQLSVL.

This clonotype was detected only a few times. The chain uses TRBV29-1 and TRBJ1-1; D might be TRBD1 (6 bases). Germline loops: CDR1 SQVTM, CDR2 ANQGSEA. Trimming removed 2 bases from V and 1 base from J, with 14 bases in between. The CDR3 length is 15 residues. This CDR3 reads CSVEIDRRENTEAFF. CDR3 nucleotides: TGCAGCGTTGAAATTGACAGGCGGGAGAACACTGAAGCTTTCTTT.

This clonotype occurred a few times. The chain uses TRBV29-1 and TRBJ2-7; 7 bases line up with TRBD1. Losses at the gene ends were 7 bases for V and 5 bases for J; bases not matched to a gene: 8. Germline loops: CDR1 SQVTM, CDR2 ANQGSEA. CDR3 length: 12 amino acids. Written as DNA, the CDR3 is TGCAGCGGCAAAGACAGGGTCCACGAGCAGTACTTC. It is translated as CSGKDRVHEQYF.